This TCR beta chain was profiled in a study of blood T cell repertoires in COVID-19. Study-wide context: Acute and convalescent COVID-19 specimens originated in the United States, Italy and Spain. T cells, B-cell-depleted T cells, or PBMCs supplied cDNA or gDNA.

Trimming at V came to 4 bases and at J to 7 bases, leaving 8 bases not matched to a gene. The CDR3 contains 15 residues. CDR1 and CDR2 from the germline V gene are LGHNA and YNFKEQ. Method: immunoSEQ multiplex PCR; TCRdb's copy keeps in-frame clones and lacks some. The sample shows around 140,000 clones, around 90% of them seen only once. The sequence was collected from a woman aged 45-60 years with acute or convalescent COVID-19. This chain connects TRBV4-2 to TRBJ1-5; 9 nucleotides line up with TRBD1. Sequences were obtained from peripheral blood. The CDR3 here is CASSPTGGASQPQHF. Written as DNA, the CDR3 is TGTGCCAGCAGCCCTACAGGGGGCGCTAGCCAGCCCCAGCATTTT.